What follows are 23 T cell receptor beta chains derived from one specimen sequenced in a study of CD8 T cells in ankylosing spondylitis. General study findings and limits: A TCR beta motif of fewer than 10 highly homologous variants seemed to mark ankylosing spondylitis blood.

Their specific antigens are unknown. TCRdb used MiXCR to reprocess the 5' RACE reads, holding one entry per CDR3 protein. The sample records hundreds of thousands of distinct CDR3 sequences, roughly 26% being singletons. The source material was blood, either unsorted or a sorted T cell fraction (not recorded which). These TCRs come from a male donor with ankylosing spondylitis.

This clonotype was counted only a few times. The chain is built from TRBV20-1 and TRBJ2-5; 12 positions match TRBD2. Unmatched junction bases numbered 7, after V lost 4 bases and J lost 1 base. Germline V CDR1 and CDR2: DFQATT, SNEGSKA (reference sequence). The CDR3 extends over 16 amino acids. CDR3 protein: CSATAPGLAGQETQYF. The CDR3 region has the DNA TGCAGTGCTACAGCTCCGGGACTAGCGGGCCAAGAGACCCAGTACTTC.

This rearrangement joins TRBV5-1 to TRBJ2-1; 8 bases line up with TRBD1. Germline V CDR1 and CDR2: SGHRS, YFSETQ. The CDR3 totals 13 residues. Germline trimming cut 6 bases from V and 10 bases from J; bases unmatched to any gene: 9. DNA for the CDR3: TGCGCCAGCACCCCGGACAGGGCGGGAGAGCAGTTCTTC. Amino acids: CASTPDRAGEQFF. Supplemented by reference TRBV5-1 and TRBJ2-1, the full variable domain reads KAGVTQTPRYLIKTRGQQVTLSCSPISGHRSVSWYQQTPGQGLQFLFEYFSETQRNKGNFPGRFSGRQFSNSRSEMNVSTLELGDSALYLCASTPDRAGEQFFGPGTRLTVL.

The chain carries TRBV24-1 and TRBJ1-5; D gene uncertain. Germline assignment: CDR1 KGHDR and CDR2 SFDVKD. V shed 6 bases and J shed 2 bases, with 19 bases lying between them. The CDR3 loop spans 17 amino acids. The CDR3 DNA is TGTGCCACCAGTTTGGGTGAGGGTTCCGGCGGCAATCAGCCCCAGCATTTT. This encodes CATSLGEGSGGNQPQHF.

The chain uses TRBV12-3 or TRBV12-4 and TRBJ2-7; D gene uncertain. Deletions cut 0 bases from V and 3 bases from J, with 18 bases between. This CDR3 region has 17 residues. CDR3 loop: CASSLAPDQLWGYEQYF. The CDR3 bases are TGTGCCAGCAGTTTAGCGCCGGATCAGCTTTGGGGCTACGAGCAGTACTTC.

The J gene is TRBJ2-5, the V gene TRBV12-3 or TRBV12-4; D call uncertain. Trimming took 3 bases from V and 5 from J, leaving 10 bases between them. There are 13 residues in the CDR3. The CDR3 nucleotides are TGTGCCAGCAGTTTCCTAGTAGTGGAGACCCAGTACTTC. It yields the protein CASSFLVVETQYF.

Only a few counts were recorded for this clonotype. The chain recombines TRBV20-1 with TRBJ2-1, with TRBD2 identical over 8 bases. The CDR3 contains 15 residues. V lost 7 bases, J lost 7 bases, and 15 bases stayed unmatched. Looked up from germline, CDR1 is DFQATT and CDR2 is SNEGSKA (reference sequence). This chain's CDR3 is CSVLGREGGGNEQFF. DNA for the CDR3: TGCAGTGTGTTAGGTCGGGAGGGCGGGGGAAATGAGCAGTTCTTC.

This clonotype was counted between two and nine times. The chain joins TRBV7-9 to TRBJ2-3; 12 bases match TRBD2. The CDR3 loop spans 17 amino acids. Trimming took 5 bases from V and 6 from J; bases not matched to a gene: 12. Germline V CDR1 and CDR2: SEHNR, FQNEAQ (reference sequence). The CDR3 bases are TGTGCCAGCAGCCCGGGACAGACTAGCGGGAGCAGCGATACGCAGTATTTT. It codes for CASSPGQTSGSSDTQYF. Full variable domain (outside the CDR3, taken from reference TRBV7-9 and TRBJ2-3): DTGVSQNPRHKITKRGQNVTFRCDPISEHNRLYWYRQTLGQGPEFLTYFQNEAQLEKSRLLSDRFSAERPKGSFSTLEIQRTEQGDSAMYLCASSPGQTSGSSDTQYFGPGTRLTVL.

This clonotype was observed a handful of times. The chain recombines TRBV5-4 with TRBJ2-3, with 7 bases identical to TRBD1. V lost 3 bases, J lost 3 bases, and 7 bases stayed unmatched. This CDR3 region has 15 residues. CDR1 is SGHNT and CDR2 is YYREEE in the germline V gene (reference sequence). DNA for the CDR3: TGTGCCAGCAGCTCAGGGGGATTTGGGACAGATACGCAGTATTTT. This codes for CASSSGGFGTDTQYF.

In its sample, this clonotype was seen many times. This sequence joins TRBV12-3 or TRBV12-4 and TRBJ2-2; 11 bases agree with TRBD2. Losses at the gene ends were 10 bases for V and 0 bases for J; bases not matched to a gene: 10. The CDR3 is made up of 17 amino acids. Here the CDR3 reads CATQPLAGGTNTGELFF. The CDR3 nucleotides are TGTGCCACCCAACCCCTAGCGGGAGGAACGAACACCGGGGAGCTGTTTTTT.

The chain carries TRBV7-2 and TRBJ1-5, with D perhaps TRBD1 (6 bases). Germline CDR1 and CDR2: SGHTA and FQGNSA. V shed 5 bases and J shed 0 bases, with 11 bases lying between them. This CDR3 is 15 amino acids long. The CDR3 is CASSKGGNSNQPQHF. Here the CDR3 DNA reads TGTGCCAGCAGCAAGGGGGGTAATAGCAATCAGCCCCAGCATTTT.

This clonotype was observed a handful of times. The chain recombines TRBV9 with TRBJ2-2; perhaps D is TRBD1 or TRBD2 (6 bases each). The ends were cut back, 4 bases at V and 6 bases at J, with 13 bases in the middle. This CDR3 region has 14 residues. Germline-derived CDR1 and CDR2 are SGDLS and YYNGEE. The CDR3 DNA sequence: TGTGCCAGCAGCACCTACAGGGAGGCCGGGGAGCTGTTTTTT. Amino acid sequence: CASSTYREAGELFF.

The chain recombines TRBV7-2 with TRBJ1-3; TRBD1 agrees at 10 bases. Germline V gives CDR1 SGHTA, CDR2 FQGNSA. The CDR3 loop spans 13 amino acids. Trimming at V came to 0 bases and at J to 11 bases, leaving 1 base not matched to a gene. CDR3 nucleotide sequence: TGTGCCAGCAGCTTAGCCGGACAGGGGGCCATATATTTT. Translation gives CASSLAGQGAIYF.

This clonotype was counted only a few times. The chain joins TRBV2 to TRBJ2-5; 8 bases align to TRBD1. The CDR3 covers 12 residues. The V and J ends lost 9 bases and 3 bases, in that order; junction bases with no gene match: 3. CDR1 SNHLY and CDR2 FYNNEI come from the germline V gene. The CDR3 DNA is TGTGCCAGACGGACAGGGAAAGAGACCCAGTACTTC. Protein: CARRTGKETQYF.

The rearrangement joins TRBV5-1 to TRBJ1-4; D call uncertain. Germline V gives CDR1 SGHRS, CDR2 YFSETQ. The CDR3 runs 15 residues. V was clipped by 1 base and J by 5 bases, with 12 bases between them. The CDR3 is CASSLSLAPNEKLFF. The CDR3 DNA reads TGCGCCAGCAGCTTGAGTTTGGCCCCGAATGAAAAACTGTTTTTT.

V gene TRBV6-6 combines with J gene TRBJ2-1; 14 nucleotides agree with TRBD2. V shed 2 bases and J 15 bases; nucleotides not matched to a gene: 3. The CDR3 contains 13 residues. Looked up from germline, CDR1 is MNHNY and CDR2 is SVGAGI (reference sequence). CDR3 amino acids: CASSYGTSGSRFF. The CDR3 DNA sequence: TGTGCCAGCAGTTACGGGACTAGCGGGAGTCGGTTCTTC.

This clonotype was observed a handful of times. As DNA, the CDR3 is TGCAGCGTTGAAGATGGGCGGACAGGGGAAGAGACCCAGTACTTC. This translates into CSVEDGRTGEETQYF. The chain combines TRBV29-1 with TRBJ2-5, with 9 bases lining up with TRBD1. The CDR3 consists of 15 residues. Germline V gene data show CDR1 as SQVTM and CDR2 as ANQGSEA. The V segment lost 0 bases and the J segment 3 bases; nucleotides outside the gene matches: 5.

The table lists this clonotype with a few counts. J is TRBJ1-4 and V is TRBV5-1; D unclear. The CDR3 consists of 12 residues. Germline V gene lookup returns CDR1 SGHRS and CDR2 YFSETQ. Trimming stripped 3 bases from V and 8 bases from J, with 8 bases between. Here the CDR3 DNA reads TGCGCCAGCAGCTACGACCAGGAAAAACTGTTTTTT. Its protein is CASSYDQEKLFF.

This chain uses TRBV20-1 with TRBJ2-5; tentative D call: TRBD2 (5 bases). The CDR3 has 11 amino acids. In germline, CDR1 is DFQATT, CDR2 SNEGSKA (reference sequence). The V end lost 8 bases, the J end lost 2 bases, and 9 bases lay between the germline ends. Here the CDR3 DNA reads TGCAGTCCACTAGGTCAAGAGACCCAGTACTTC. Translating it yields CSPLGQETQYF.

The chain carries TRBV20-1 and TRBJ2-7, with TRBD2 matching over 7 bases. Trimming cost V 5 bases and J 3 bases; bases outside gene matches: 4. In germline, CDR1 is DFQATT, CDR2 SNEGSKA (reference sequence). The CDR3 has 12 residues. This CDR3 reads CSAESGDYEQYF. Written as DNA, the CDR3 is TGCAGTGCTGAAAGCGGGGACTACGAGCAGTACTTC.

This clonotype was counted between two and nine times. This chain links TRBV3-1 with TRBJ2-2; 7 bases line up with TRBD2. The CDR3 covers 14 residues. Trimming removed 8 bases from V and 0 bases from J; junction bases left unmatched: 3. The germline V gene has CDR1 LGHDT and CDR2 YNNKEL (reference sequence). The chain's CDR3 is CASGAGANTGELFF. DNA for the CDR3: TGTGCCAGCGGGGCGGGAGCGAACACCGGGGAGCTGTTTTTT.

The chain recombines TRBV20-1 with TRBJ1-5, with a tentative D call TRBD1 (5 bases). Deletions cut 5 bases from V and 0 bases from J, with 8 bases between. Germline CDR1 and CDR2: DFQATT and SNEGSKA (reference sequence). The CDR3 runs to 13 residues. The CDR3 reads CSALRDSNQPQHF. The DNA of the CDR3 is TGCAGTGCTCTCAGGGATAGCAATCAGCCCCAGCATTTT.

A few counts support this clonotype. The V and J genes are TRBV5-1 and TRBJ1-3; no definite D call. V dropped 3 bases and J dropped 2 bases, with 12 bases sitting between them. The CDR3 consists of 15 residues. Germline V gives CDR1 SGHRS, CDR2 YFSETQ. The CDR3 is CASSSDGKAGNTIYF. The CDR3 DNA reads as TGCGCCAGCAGCTCGGACGGCAAGGCTGGAAACACCATATATTTT.

The chain combines TRBV7-8 with TRBJ1-2; weak D call: TRBD1 (5 bases). The germline V gene has CDR1 SGHVS and CDR2 FQNEAQ. CDR3 length equals 15 residues. V lost 2 bases to trimming and J lost 0 bases, with 10 bases between them. The CDR3 DNA is TGTGCCAGCAGCTTACGAGACAGCACTAACTATGGCTACACCTTC. Encoded protein: CASSLRDSTNYGYTF.